The 28 T cell receptor beta chains below all came from one sample that was sequenced in a study of T cell responses to AZD1222 COVID-19 vaccine. Using immunoSEQ multiplex PCR, the repertoire was profiled, and TCRdb retains in-frame clones only, with some absent. The data show 200,000 to 250,000 clones, approximately 94% seen once. The sequenced sample was peripheral blood, obtained 28 days after the second dose of the MenACWY control vaccine. The receptors shown here come from an adult who received the MenACWY meningococcal vaccine as a control.

This clone was seen more than once but under ten times. V and J are TRBV7-2 and TRBJ1-3; the D gene is possibly TRBD1 (5 bases). The V gene lost 2 bases and the J gene lost 9 bases, with 14 bases spanning the gap. This CDR3 spans 14 amino acids. Germline V lookup: CDR1 SGHTA, CDR2 FQGNSA. DNA of the CDR3: TGTGCCAGCAGCTTACCGATGGCAGGGAGCACCATATATTTT. Its protein is CASSLPMAGSTIYF.

The V call is TRBV5-1, the J call TRBJ1-3; 9 bases fit TRBD1. The length of the CDR3 is 16 residues. With 0 bases clipped from V and 3 bases from J, the junction kept 4 bases outside the gene matches. Looked up from germline, CDR1 is SGHRS and CDR2 is YFSETQ. This chain's CDR3 is CASSLAGTGNGNTIYF. The CDR3 bases are TGCGCCAGCAGCTTGGCTGGGACAGGGAATGGAAACACCATATATTTT.

J is TRBJ2-2 and V is TRBV5-4, with 8 bases fitting TRBD1. Trimming took 4 bases from V and 5 from J; bases not matched to a gene: 7. CDR3 length: 15 amino acids. Germline lookup yields CDR1 SGHNT and CDR2 YYREEE (reference sequence). CDR3 in DNA: TGTGCCAGCAGCGAAAGGACAGGGAAGACCGGGGAGCTGTTTTTT. Amino acid sequence: CASSERTGKTGELFF.

CDR3 loop: CSVEWSGRGEAFF. The DNA for the CDR3 is TGCAGCGTTGAGTGGTCGGGCAGAGGTGAAGCTTTCTTT. The chain links TRBV29-1 to TRBJ1-1; D is unclear. CDR1 and CDR2 (germline): SQVTM, ANQGSEA. This CDR3 spans 13 amino acids. The V end lost 3 bases, the J end lost 7 bases, and 15 bases lay between the germline ends.

The rearrangement uses TRBV5-4 and TRBJ2-7; possibly TRBD2 for D (5 bases). The V end lost 4 bases, the J end lost 3 bases, and 14 bases lay between the germline ends. The germline gives CDR1 SGHNT, CDR2 YYREEE (reference sequence). The CDR3 is 14 amino acids. The CDR3 sequence is CASSPRSSGYEQYF. DNA of the CDR3: TGTGCCAGCAGCCCCCGGTCGAGCGGCTACGAGCAGTACTTC.

This clone was found a few times. Other nucleotide sequences from this sample produce the same CDR3. V usage is TRBV4-1 and J usage is TRBJ1-2; D not resolved. V lost 0 bases, J lost 3 bases, and 5 bases lay in between. Germline CDR1 reads MGHRA; CDR2 reads YSYEKL. The CDR3 has 13 residues. This CDR3 reads CASSQDRYYGYTF. CDR3 DNA: TGCGCCAGCAGCCAAGACAGGTACTATGGCTACACCTTC.

V usage is TRBV6-5 and J usage is TRBJ2-7; 14 bases fit TRBD2. CDR3 length equals 15 residues. Germline V gene lookup returns CDR1 MNHEY and CDR2 SVGAGI. Unmatched junction bases numbered 8, after V lost 8 bases and J lost 5 bases. The CDR3 is CASRRRTSGRNEQYF. The CDR3 DNA is TGTGCCAGCCGAAGGCGGACTAGCGGGAGGAACGAGCAGTACTTC.

This chain joins TRBV7-6 and TRBJ2-7; possible D gene TRBD2, 5 bases. This CDR3 has 15 residues. Germline V lookup: CDR1 SGHVS, CDR2 FNYEAQ. V was trimmed by 3 bases and J by 3 bases, leaving 15 bases between them. CDR3: CASSLETGIFYEQYF. The DNA of the CDR3 is TGTGCCAGCAGCTTGGAGACCGGGATCTTCTACGAGCAGTACTTC.

This chain uses TRBV6-4 with TRBJ2-2; D could derive from TRBD1 or TRBD2 (6 bases each). The germline gives CDR1 MRHNA, CDR2 SNTAGT. The V gene lost 5 bases and the J gene lost 4 bases, with 14 bases spanning the gap. The CDR3 runs to 15 residues. The CDR3 sequence is CASSPEGDTTGELFF. In DNA form, the CDR3 reads TGTGCCAGCAGTCCGGAGGGGGATACCACCGGGGAGCTGTTTTTT.

This chain joins TRBV30 and TRBJ1-1, with TRBD1 matching 7 bases. The CDR3 is 14 residues long. Germline V gene data show CDR1 as GTSNPN and CDR2 as SVGIG (reference sequence). Unmatched junction bases numbered 8, after V lost 5 bases and J lost 2 bases. In nucleotides, the CDR3 is TGTGCCTGGGGCCCGGGACAGCTCAACACTGAAGCTTTCTTT. It is translated as CAWGPGQLNTEAFF.

This clone has just one count. The chain has TRBV5-6 and TRBJ2-3; D call uncertain. The V gene lost 4 bases and the J gene lost 2 bases, with 5 bases spanning the gap. The CDR3 is 12 amino acids. Germline CDR1 SGHDT, CDR2 YYEEEE. CDR3 sequence: CASSAFTDTQYF. The CDR3 DNA sequence: TGTGCCAGCAGCGCGTTCACAGATACGCAGTATTTT.

The V and J genes are TRBV6-5 and TRBJ2-2, with TRBD2 matching over 7 bases. Germline CDR1 MNHEY, CDR2 SVGAGI. The CDR3 length is 13 residues. The V gene end was trimmed by 6 bases and the J gene end by 8 bases; junction bases not matched to a gene: 6. CDR3 amino acids: CASRGTGGGELFF. CDR3 sequence (DNA): TGTGCCAGCAGGGGGACGGGGGGAGGGGAGCTGTTTTTT.

The V and J genes are TRBV4-1 and TRBJ2-2; D uncertain. Germline V lookup: CDR1 MGHRA, CDR2 YSYEKL. The CDR3 loop spans 14 amino acids. The germline V and J ends were trimmed by 1 base and 6 bases, with 9 bases remaining between them. The CDR3 DNA reads as TGCGCCAGCAGCCAAGGACCGGGCGCCGGGGAGCTGTTTTTT. Protein: CASSQGPGAGELFF.

This sequence joins TRBV19 and TRBJ2-5; the match to TRBD2 covers 11 bases. J lost 4 bases, V lost 3 bases, and 4 bases had no gene match. This CDR3 spans 15 amino acids. Germline V CDR1 and CDR2: LNHDA, SQIVND (reference sequence). The CDR3: CASSILAGGSETQYF. CDR3 coding DNA: TGTGCCAGTAGTATCCTAGCGGGAGGCTCAGAGACCCAGTACTTC.

CDR3 loop: CASSPWTGPGYTF. Written as DNA, the CDR3 is TGTGCCAGCAGCCCTTGGACAGGGCCTGGCTACACCTTC. The gene calls are TRBV5-4 and TRBJ1-2, with 8 bases identical to TRBD1. Germline V CDR1 and CDR2: SGHNT, YYREEE (reference sequence). This CDR3 has 13 residues. V lost 4 bases and J lost 7; bases outside the gene matches: 6.

The chain couples TRBV27 to TRBJ1-6; D perhaps matches TRBD1 (5 bases). The germline CDR1 and CDR2 sequences are MNHEY and SMNVEV (reference sequence). Trimming pared 0 bases from V and 6 bases from J, leaving 6 bases between. The CDR3 sequence is 14 residues long. This CDR3 is CASSLSDSNSPLHF. CDR3 DNA: TGTGCCAGCAGTTTATCCGACAGTAATTCACCCCTCCACTTT.

The chain combines TRBV6-1 with TRBJ2-3, with TRBD2 identical over 10 bases. Germline V lookup: CDR1 MNHNS, CDR2 SASEGT. V trimming: 3 bases; J trimming: 0 bases; junction bases outside the gene matches: 3. This CDR3 has 16 residues. The CDR3 reads CASSEVAGGSTDTQYF. In nucleotides, the CDR3 is TGTGCCAGCAGTGAGGTAGCGGGGGGCAGCACAGATACGCAGTATTTT.

The gene calls are TRBV4-1 and TRBJ1-2, with TRBD1 as a possible D gene (6 bases). Germline V lookup: CDR1 MGHRA, CDR2 YSYEKL. V was trimmed by 6 bases and J by 2 bases, leaving 16 bases between them. The CDR3 runs to 15 residues. CDR3: CASSQTGGVNYGYTF. The CDR3 DNA is TGCGCCAGCAGTCAAACGGGGGGCGTCAACTATGGCTACACCTTC.

V is TRBV12-3 or TRBV12-4 and J is TRBJ1-2, with 10 bases identical to TRBD1. The CDR3 totals 13 residues. V lost 6 bases and J lost 7; bases outside the gene matches: 5. The CDR3 loop is CASRTGTGVGYTF. DNA of the CDR3: TGTGCCAGCAGAACCGGGACAGGGGTTGGCTACACCTTC.

J is TRBJ1-2 and V is TRBV9; 7 bases align to TRBD1. Germline V lookup: CDR1 SGDLS, CDR2 YYNGEE. The V gene end was trimmed by 3 bases and the J gene end by 8 bases; junction bases not matched to a gene: 4. This CDR3 is built from 12 residues. CDR3 nucleotides: TGTGCCAGCAGCGGGGGGACAGAGGGCTACACCTTC. This codes for CASSGGTEGYTF.

The rearrangement uses TRBV5-1 and TRBJ1-1, with a possible D match to TRBD1 (6 bases). The CDR3 covers 16 residues. V was pared by 5 bases and J by 0 bases, with 17 bases between. Germline V gene data show CDR1 as SGHRS and CDR2 as YFSETQ. The CDR3 spells CASSFSGTMVNTEAFF. CDR3 bases: TGCGCCAGCAGTTTTAGCGGGACAATGGTGAACACTGAAGCTTTCTTT.

The chain carries TRBV3-1 (or the pseudogene TRBV3-2) and TRBJ1-2; D is possibly TRBD1 (6 bases). V was shortened by 1 base and J by 0 bases, with 9 bases between the two germline ends. This CDR3 region has 15 residues. In germline, CDR1 is LGHDT, CDR2 YNNKEL (reference sequence). For the CDR3, the DNA is TGTGCCAGCAGCCAAGGGACAGACACTAACTATGGCTACACCTTC. Its translation: CASSQGTDTNYGYTF.

The V call is TRBV5-1, the J call TRBJ1-4; no firm D call. This CDR3 has 13 amino acids. CDR1 and CDR2 from the germline V gene are SGHRS and YFSETQ. The germline V and J ends were trimmed by 6 bases and 8 bases, with 14 bases remaining between them. CDR3 nucleotide sequence: TGCGCCAGCAAAATAGGGAGTGACGAAAAACTGTTTTTT. This codes for CASKIGSDEKLFF.

This clone appeared once. The V gene is TRBV2, the J gene TRBJ1-2; D is possibly TRBD1 (6 bases). Germline CDR1 is SNHLY and CDR2 is FYNNEI. The CDR3 runs to 15 residues. Trimming took 6 bases from V and 0 from J, leaving 14 bases between them. The CDR3, as DNA: TGTGCCAGCAGCCCGACAGGATCAGCTAACTATGGCTACACCTTC. It codes for CASSPTGSANYGYTF. Full variable domain (missing parts from reference TRBV2 and TRBJ1-2): EPEVTQTPSHQVTQMGQEVILRCVPISNHLYFYWYRQILGQKVEFLVSFYNNEISEKSEIFDDQFSVERPDGSNFTLKIRSTKLEDSAMYFCASSPTGSANYGYTFGSGTRLTVV.

The chain links TRBV30 to TRBJ1-1; D is undetermined. This CDR3 spans 15 amino acids. Trimming left V 1 base short and J 2 bases short, with 14 bases between. Germline loops: CDR1 GTSNPN, CDR2 SVGIG (reference sequence). The CDR3 DNA is TGTGCCTGGAGTGCCGCGGGCAGCTTAAACACTGAAGCTTTCTTT. Translating gives CAWSAAGSLNTEAFF.

This clone was counted only a few times. The V and J genes are TRBV23-1 and TRBJ1-1, with D tentatively TRBD1 (5 bases). TRBV23-1 is annotated as an ORF whose role is uncertain. The CDR3 has 15 residues. Trimming pared 3 bases from V and 0 bases from J, leaving 11 bases between. CDR3 bases: TGCGCCAGCAGTCACTTAGGACACCTGAACACTGAAGCTTTCTTT. Its protein is CASSHLGHLNTEAFF.

V is TRBV27 and J is TRBJ1-3; D gene uncertain. Germline V lookup: CDR1 MNHEY, CDR2 SMNVEV (reference sequence). Trimming took 3 bases from V and 1 from J, leaving 10 bases between them. The CDR3 runs 15 residues. Here the CDR3 DNA reads TGTGCCAGCAGTTTGAGTGTAGAGTCTGGAAACACCATATATTTT. Amino acid sequence: CASSLSVESGNTIYF.

This chain joins TRBV29-1 and TRBJ2-7; 9 bases agree with TRBD2. The V gene's germline CDR1 is SQVTM and CDR2 ANQGSEA. CDR3 length equals 14 residues. CDR3 protein: CSIPRGTSIHEQYF. The DNA of the CDR3 is TGCAGTATCCCTCGAGGGACTAGCATACACGAGCAGTACTTC.